This T cell receptor (beta chain) was found in a study of cytomegalovirus exposure and HLA in healthy donors (dated by TCRdb to 2016 to 2017). Turning to the overall study: An earlier analysis of roughly 610 of the donors reported approximately 280 Gb of sequence data and 95 million to 140 million unique TCR beta sequences obtained from 180 million or so T cells. An early release that covered about 600 HLA-typed donors contained about 300 gigabases of sequencing data and 75 million to 100 million unique TCR sequences. Of the approximately 400 genotyped donors, over 70% fell in the genetic ancestry cluster associated with self-reported Caucasian donors. The study was designed to test whether signatures of past pathogen exposure could be identified by cataloging public T cell receptors. The study profiled the T cell repertoires of hundreds of subjects by immunosequencing and related them to cytomegalovirus serostatus. Besides the first cohort of 666 subjects, a separate validation cohort made up of about 120 different subjects was used. To predict cytomegalovirus infection status, the study combined high-throughput TCR immunosequencing, statistical association of individual TCRs with disease status, and machine learning. To study patterns of TCR occurrence, a later analysis re-analyzed previously published TCR beta repertoires from 500 to 850 donors and added high-resolution HLA genotyping. The later analysis used no new phenotypic data to find candidate immune exposures, relying instead on TCR beta sequences and their occurrence across donors. To decide whether each TCR beta V gene segment behaved as functional or pseudogenic, an earlier analysis of nearly 600 of the donors relied on high-throughput TCR beta sequencing. Donor age, sex, ethnicity and CMV serostatus were compiled together with the repertoire data. A later genetic analysis took genome-wide SNP genotypes for about 65% of the 666 donors and used that subset as a discovery cohort. Every discovery cohort repertoire had been produced on one sequencing platform. HLA typing included class I and class II loci at four-digit resolution. Typing coverage differed by locus: A, B, C, DRB1 and DQB1 were typed in about 629-640 donors, DQA1 in around 500, DPA1 in 600 to 610, and DPB1 in roughly 470. Several DR-DQ haplotypes were treated as single units for association and clustering because of strong linkage in the cohort. Among a few hundred genotyped donors of the cohort, an average of approximately 230,000 unique TCR beta nucleotide sequences were sequenced per donor, around 20% of them non-productive.

CDR1 and CDR2 were assigned from the germline V gene as MNHEY and SVGAGI. Counted from cysteine to phenylalanine, this CDR3 has 15 amino acids. Only CDR3 DNA is held: 45 bases, read in frame from base 1. Between the V and J ends, shortened by 5 bases and 0 bases respectively, the junction contains 14 bases. This clone was observed a handful of times. The antigen this receptor binds is unknown. One base away there is no much larger clone; base qualities are not given. The cohort consisted of approximately 670 healthy bone marrow donors. Cohort members were all nominally healthy when sampled, although unrecorded immune exposures were likely present. The donor was CMV seropositive and was included in the group of 270 or so seropositive cohort members. Every donor gave a peripheral blood sample, and the peripheral blood mononuclear cells from that sample were used for TCR beta sequencing. Genomic DNA extraction from the blood cell samples was performed with the Qiagen DNeasy Blood Extraction Kit.

Library preparation employed the immunoSEQ multiplex PCR assay. The multiplex PCR relied on a mix of 60 forward primers for TCR Vbeta segments and 13 reverse primers for TCR Jbeta segments. Amplification of the CDR3 region of rearranged TCR beta genes was performed with a multiplex PCR assay on genomic DNA. The amplified TCR beta libraries were sequenced on the Illumina HiSeq System as 87-base-pair reads. Turning to the authors' computational methods: A later analysis tallied roughly 80 million unique TCR beta chains across the 666 repertoires, and approximately 11 million of those chains were shared by two or more donors. To remove PCR and sequencing errors, raw reads were error-corrected and collapsed into unique sequences using a nearest-neighbor algorithm that merged closely related sequences. CDR3 sequences were aligned to IMGT reference sequences to assign V, D and J gene segments. Each retained sequence needed at least a six-nucleotide match to both a V gene segment and a J gene segment. Rearrangements were called productive when the CDR3 lacked stop codons and stayed in frame with V and J; all others were non-productive. Following IMGT convention, CDR3 was defined as the stretch from the second conserved V-encoded cysteine to the conserved J-encoded phenylalanine. Sequences without an unambiguous match to a single V gene segment were excluded from the earlier analysis of almost 600 of the donors. An earlier analysis of 450 to 650 of the donors called V segments functional above 56.7% productive rearrangements and segregating when the between-donor standard deviation exceeded 5%. To diagnose cytomegalovirus status from the catalog of TCR beta chain sequences, a statistical classification framework was built. In a later analysis, TCR nucleotide sequences were compared against IMGT/GENE-DB human TR gene sequences so that V and J genes could be assigned. A later analysis assigned CDR3 sequences and most-parsimonious VDJ recombination scenarios with the TCRdist pipeline. In a later analysis, each TCR beta chain was defined by its CDR3 amino acid sequence together with its V-gene family, and reads without a unique V-gene family were excluded. A later analysis removed 550 to 650 highly shared, low-generation-probability nucleotide sequences to deal with suspected cross-contamination and a sequencing artifact. In a later analysis, a clonal expansion index was calculated for each public chain from normalized within-repertoire ranks of inferred template counts. A later analysis computed generation probabilities with a VDJ recombination model fitted to out-of-frame rearrangements, and checked the results against IGoR. In a later analysis, TCR-TCR, TCR-HLA and TCR-CMV co-occurrence was scored with hypergeometric tests, and a repertoire-size bias correction was applied to TCR pairs. To estimate false discovery rates, a later analysis permuted the HLA or CMV assignments 20 times. In a later analysis, co-occurring TCRs were grouped using DBSCAN, and TCRdist sequence similarity was added for clustering within HLA-allele-positive subsets. Co-occurrence clustering excluded repertoires with fewer than 30,000 or more than 120,000 public chains, plus five with anomalous nucleotide sharing. TCRdb took this table from immuneACCESS and kept in-frame rearrangements with V and J called. Such tables lack part of the clones; where checked against another copy, unresolved V genes explain under half of the gap, and the rest is unexplained. V and J calls and clone size are as listed in that table; D and trimming were resolved from the DNA. Across this sample there are 75,000 or so clones, with over 50% seen only once. In total, the top ten clones hold less than 25% of the sample.

The paper as a whole reports these results and caveats: A few of the identified cytomegalovirus-associated TCR beta chains were confirmed in vitro to be specific for cytomegalovirus antigens. A later genetic analysis reported fewer N-insertions in productive TCRs among donors in an Asian-associated ancestry cluster than the roughly 640-donor mean. The study gave a list of under 200 TCR beta chains associated with cytomegalovirus. For the cohort, immune exposure information was limited to CMV serostatus. A later analysis found that HLA-associated TCR beta chains were more clonally expanded and had lower generation probabilities than equally common non-associated chains. Assigning TCR associations to individual alleles was difficult when HLA alleles, especially DR and DQ, strongly co-occurred. In a later analysis, the rate of TCR association differed among HLA loci, with DRB1 alleles having the most associated TCRs and HLA-C alleles having the fewest. Around 16 rarely observed V segments, including chromosome 9 orphons, were excluded from the earlier analysis of about 500 of the donors because counts were too low. This cohort had only TCR beta chains sequenced, and the lack of alpha or paired-chain data limited which features could be detected. According to a later analysis, most CMV-associated TCR beta chains appeared to be HLA-restricted, and the HLA associations seemed to be driven largely by CMV exposure. Specific HLA alleles were associated with 15,000 to 20,000 TCR beta sequences at a false discovery rate of 0.05 in a later analysis. The authors suggested that the approach could potentially be generalized to other disease states and immunological phenotypes. In an earlier analysis of some 550 of the donors, most TCR beta V segments were observed in productive rearrangements about 87% or about 30% of the time, broadly matching IMGT annotations. The classifier was reported to diagnose cytomegalovirus status with high specificity and sensitivity in both the original and validation cohorts. The presence/absence analyses assumed that sequencing depth was roughly uniform across donors, and that assumption may not be true. A further reported finding was that TCR beta sequences accurately predicted the HLA-A and HLA-B alleles for most subjects in the first cohort. HLA typing was unavailable for some donors at each locus, so association tests used only the typed subset. Correlated functional status among segregating V segments might reflect linkage disequilibrium, but an unknown experimental factor could not be ruled out. A group of highly shared sequence variants was considered likely to be a technical artifact of the sequencing pipeline. While some public TCRs were present in many individuals, most TCR sequences turned up only very rarely across donors. Some IMGT-functional V segments, including TRBV6-2 and TRBV6-3, could not be told apart with the 87-base-pair reads, so those segments were excluded. In a later genetic analysis, a missense DCLRE1C variant was associated with V-gene and J-gene trimming of TCR beta chains, and the association was replicated in an independent cohort. According to a later analysis, parvovirus B19, influenza, CMV and Epstein-Barr virus appeared linked to several top co-occurrence clusters.

The clonotype originates from a middle-aged man in good health and CMV-seropositive. Sample: PBMCs. Recombination linked TRBV6-5 to TRBJ2-7, with TRBD1 as a weak D call on 6 bases. The sequenced DNA is TGTGCCAGCAGTCCTGAGGGGGTCTACTCCTACGAGCAGTACTTC. Its protein reads: CASSPEGVYSYEQYF.